One sample yielded the 24 T cell receptor beta chains listed below, sequenced in a study of Graves' ophthalmopathy and Graves' hyperthyroidism. RNA served as the template for amplifying TCR beta CDR3 regions. Following a first-round RT-PCR that used HTBI primers, a second-round multiplex PCR was carried out. TCRdb ran MiXCR on the multiplex PCR reads and lists one entry per CDR3 protein. This sample yields 300,000 or so distinct CDR3 sequences, of which 17% are seen a single time; 10% to 15% belongs to the top ten. The material sequenced was peripheral blood. These receptors were obtained from an adult man with Graves' ophthalmopathy.

At least ten counts were recorded for this clonotype. CDR3: CASSMPGQGNQPQHF. As DNA, the CDR3 is TGTGCCAGTAGTATGCCGGGACAGGGCAATCAGCCCCAGCATTTT. The rearrangement joins TRBV19 to TRBJ1-5; TRBD1 agrees at 8 bases. CDR1 LNHDA and CDR2 SQIVND come from the germline V gene (reference sequence). Trimming removed 3 bases from V and 2 bases from J; junction bases left unmatched: 3. This CDR3 is 15 amino acids long.

The sample holds many counts of this clonotype. The J gene is TRBJ1-1, the V gene TRBV12-3 or TRBV12-4; D unclear. V dropped 5 bases and J dropped 1 base, with 14 bases sitting between them. CDR3 length: 15 amino acids. CDR3 DNA: TGTGCCAGCAGTCAAAGACAAGTAGAGAACACTGAAGCTTTCTTT. Protein product: CASSQRQVENTEAFF.

Ten or more counts support this clonotype. V is TRBV30 and J is TRBJ2-5; possibly TRBD2 for D (5 bases). The CDR3 runs to 13 residues. From germline, CDR1 is GTSNPN and CDR2 SVGIG (reference sequence). V was trimmed by 1 base and J by 4 bases, leaving 10 bases between them. The DNA of the CDR3 is TGTGCCTGGAGTGGAGGGTTAGGAGAGACCCAGTACTTC. Its translation: CAWSGGLGETQYF.

This clonotype was detected ten times or more. J is TRBJ1-1 and V is TRBV5-1; maybe TRBD1 (5 bases). The CDR3 runs 19 residues. The germline V and J ends were trimmed by 3 bases and 1 base, with 25 bases remaining between them. Germline V gene sequence: CDR1 SGHRS, CDR2 YFSETQ. The CDR3 loop reads CASSSTTQGSPSSNTEAFF. CDR3 DNA sequence: TGCGCCAGCAGCTCCACGACTCAGGGATCCCCCTCCTCGAACACTGAAGCTTTCTTT.

This clonotype showed up many times. The V call is TRBV6-1, the J call TRBJ2-4; 7 bases fit TRBD1. The CDR3 contains 16 residues. Germline V gene sequence: CDR1 MNHNS, CDR2 SASEGT. The V and J ends lost 2 bases and 0 bases, in that order; junction bases with no gene match: 4. This chain's CDR3 is CASSEKGAVAKNIQYF. In nucleotides, the CDR3 is TGTGCCAGCAGTGAAAAGGGGGCAGTAGCCAAAAACATTCAGTACTTC.

This clonotype has a handful of counts. A much larger clonotype is one base distant, so this may be a read error. The chain uses TRBV13 and TRBJ2-2, with TRBD2 matching over 10 bases. The germline V gene has CDR1 PRHDT and CDR2 FYEKMQ (reference sequence). The length of the CDR3 is 18 residues. V trimming: 3 bases; J trimming: 3 bases; junction bases outside the gene matches: 10. The CDR3 here is CASSFATSGFAYTGELFF. The CDR3 DNA reads as TGTGCCAGCAGCTTCGCGACTAGCGGGTTCGCGTACACCGGGGAGCTGTTTTTT.

This clonotype was counted many times. The chain is built from TRBV11-2 and TRBJ1-3; the D gene is possibly TRBD1 (6 bases). Deletions cut 1 base from V and 2 bases from J, with 12 bases between. The CDR3 covers 16 residues. Germline values: CDR1 SGHAT, CDR2 FQNNGV. The CDR3 region is CASSLVLGGTGNTIYF. The CDR3 DNA reads as TGTGCCAGCAGCTTAGTTTTGGGGGGCACTGGAAACACCATATATTTT.

This clonotype appeared many times. This sequence joins TRBV2 and TRBJ1-1, with a tentative D call TRBD1 (6 bases). Germline CDR1 SNHLY, CDR2 FYNNEI. The CDR3 has 15 residues. V gave up 5 bases and J gave up 4 bases, with 17 bases separating them. The CDR3 reads CASSPREAGATEAFF. The CDR3 nucleotides read TGTGCCAGCAGTCCCCGGGAGGCGGGGGCCACTGAAGCTTTCTTT.

This clonotype was detected many times. The chain combines TRBV24-1 with TRBJ1-5; TRBD1 matches 9 bases. The junction had 4 bases not matched to a gene; V was cut back by 3 bases and J by 5 bases. Germline V CDR1 and CDR2: KGHDR, SFDVKD. The CDR3 consists of 15 residues. The DNA of the CDR3 is TGTGCCACCAGTGATCCCCGACAGGGGGATCAGCCCCAGCATTTT. Protein product: CATSDPRQGDQPQHF.

This clonotype was seen many times. V and J are TRBV19 and TRBJ2-2; D perhaps matches TRBD1 (6 bases). The V end lost 4 bases, the J end lost 4 bases, and 13 bases lay between the germline ends. CDR3 length: 15 residues. Germline CDR1 is LNHDA and CDR2 is SQIVND (reference sequence). The CDR3 region is CASSTRGTLTGELFF. CDR3 nucleotide sequence: TGTGCCAGTAGTACCAGGGGAACCCTCACCGGGGAGCTGTTTTTT.

V usage is TRBV7-2 and J usage is TRBJ1-6; D is undetermined. This CDR3 region has 14 residues. Germline V gene data show CDR1 as SGHTA and CDR2 as FQGNSA. V gave up 4 bases and J gave up 8 bases, with 12 bases separating them. For the CDR3, the DNA is TGTGCCAGCAGCTCCGACATAGTCTATTCACCCCTCCACTTT. This sequence encodes CASSSDIVYSPLHF.

This clonotype has at least ten counts. CDR3 sequence (DNA): TGCAGCGTTGCAGGTAGTACCTACGAGCAGTACTTC. Its protein product is CSVAGSTYEQYF. The chain employs TRBV29-1 and TRBJ2-7; the D is unclear. The CDR3 is 12 amino acids. Trimming removed 4 bases at V and 2 bases at J, with 9 bases between. Germline V lookup: CDR1 SQVTM, CDR2 ANQGSEA.

In this sample, this clonotype turned up many times. The chain uses TRBV6-1 and TRBJ1-2; D unclear. The CDR3 totals 13 residues. Germline CDR1 and CDR2: MNHNS and SASEGT. The germline V and J ends were trimmed by 3 bases and 8 bases, with 13 bases remaining between them. The CDR3 nucleotides read TGTGCCAGCAGTGACAGCGTGAATGGGGGCTACACCTTC. Protein: CASSDSVNGGYTF.

The table lists this clonotype with many counts. The chain is built from TRBV2 and TRBJ2-7; 9 bases map to TRBD2. V lost 7 bases and J lost 3; bases outside the gene matches: 4. This CDR3 spans 13 amino acids. CDR1 and CDR2 (germline): SNHLY, FYNNEI. CDR3: CASNSGSLYEQYF. In nucleotides, the CDR3 is TGTGCCAGCAATAGCGGGAGTCTCTACGAGCAGTACTTC. The variable domain in full, with the rest retrieved from reference TRBV2 and TRBJ2-7, is EPEVTQTPSHQVTQMGQEVILRCVPISNHLYFYWYRQILGQKVEFLVSFYNNEISEKSEIFDDQFSVERPDGSNFTLKIRSTKLEDSAMYFCASNSGSLYEQYFGPGTRLTVT.

This clonotype was seen many times. The CDR3 sequence: CASSEEVGGFSFLFF. The CDR3 DNA reads TGTGCCAGCAGTGAAGAGGTTGGGGGATTCAGCTTCTTGTTTTTT. The V gene is TRBV6-1, the J gene TRBJ1-4, with D perhaps matching TRBD1 (5 bases). CDR1 and CDR2 (germline): MNHNS, SASEGT. The CDR3 is 15 amino acids. V lost 1 base and J 15 bases, leaving 21 bases between the germline ends.

This clonotype was seen more than once but under ten times. V usage is TRBV11-2 and J usage is TRBJ2-3; 7 nucleotides agree with TRBD2. CDR1 and CDR2 (germline): SGHAT, FQNNGV. V shed 0 bases, J shed 8 bases, and the junction held 11 bases outside the gene matches. CDR3 length: 16 residues. CDR3 in DNA: TGTGCCAGCAGCTTAGATGCGGGGGTCGGCCAAAGTACGCAGTATTTT. It yields the protein CASSLDAGVGQSTQYF.

Comment on this clonotype: Germline is not matched at one junction end, which may reflect a read error. V usage is TRBV6-2 or TRBV6-3 and J usage is TRBJ2-7, with TRBD1 matching 10 bases. Looked up from germline, CDR1 is MNHEY and CDR2 is SVGEGT. This CDR3 comprises 13 residues. CDR3 sequence: CASRMTGGYEQSF. The CDR3 region has the DNA TGTGCCAGCAGGATGACAGGGGGCTACGAGCAGTCCTTC.

In its sample, this clonotype was seen many times. The chain recombines TRBV28 with TRBJ1-5; D is unclear. The V gene's germline CDR1 is MDHEN and CDR2 SYDVKM. Trimming left V 7 bases short and J 1 base short, with 17 bases between. The CDR3 is 16 amino acids. This chain's CDR3 is CASKNGRVRSNQPQHF. For the CDR3, the DNA is TGTGCCAGCAAGAACGGAAGGGTACGAAGCAATCAGCCCCAGCATTTT.

This clonotype was observed a few times. This sequence joins TRBV11-2 and TRBJ1-1; 9 nucleotides align to TRBD1. CDR1 and CDR2 (germline): SGHAT, FQNNGV. J gave up 8 bases and V 0 bases, and 7 bases lay outside the gene matches. There are 15 residues in the CDR3. The CDR3 nucleotides read TGTGCCAGCAGCTTAGAACCCAGGACAGGGGCGGAAGCTTTCTTT. It codes for CASSLEPRTGAEAFF.

In this sample, this clonotype turned up many times. The V gene is TRBV6-2 or TRBV6-3, the J gene TRBJ1-6; D is unresolved. Germline V gene sequence: CDR1 MNHEY, CDR2 SVGEGT. V was shortened by 7 bases and J by 3 bases, with 4 bases between the two germline ends. The CDR3 length is 12 residues. CDR3 sequence: CASNFYNSPLHF. The CDR3 DNA is TGTGCCAGCAACTTCTATAATTCACCCCTCCACTTT.

There are many counts of this clonotype. The rearrangement uses TRBV12-3 or TRBV12-4 and TRBJ2-2, with 11 positions matching TRBD2. The CDR3 contains 16 residues. J gave up 0 bases and V 5 bases, and 2 bases lay outside the gene matches. This CDR3 is CASSLGLAANTGELFF. The DNA of the CDR3 is TGTGCCAGCAGTCTGGGACTAGCGGCGAACACCGGGGAGCTGTTTTTT.

V gene TRBV12-3 or TRBV12-4 combines with J gene TRBJ2-2; perhaps TRBD1 as D (5 bases). The CDR3 is 15 residues long. Trimming left V 2 bases short and J 0 bases short, with 7 bases between. CDR3 in amino acids: CASSLLGANTGELFF. CDR3 bases: TGTGCCAGCAGTTTATTAGGGGCGAACACCGGGGAGCTGTTTTTT.

With regard to this clonotype: A read error may account for a junction end that differs from germline. V gene TRBV6-2 or TRBV6-3 combines with J gene TRBJ2-7; 10 bases are shared with TRBD2. The length of the CDR3 is 18 residues. Germline loops: CDR1 MNHEY, CDR2 SVGEGT. DNA for the CDR3: TGTGCCAGCAGTAACATGGGGACTAGCGAGAGTCGCCGGAACGAGCAGTCCTTC. This sequence encodes CASSNMGTSESRRNEQSF.

Many counts were recorded for this clonotype. The J gene is TRBJ2-5, the V gene TRBV5-1; a possible D gene is TRBD2 (6 bases). Trimming removed 4 bases at V and 2 bases at J, with 12 bases between. Germline CDR1 reads SGHRS; CDR2 reads YFSETQ. The CDR3 loop spans 14 amino acids. The CDR3 DNA reads as TGCGCCAGCAGCCCGCGGACTAATCAAGAGACCCAGTACTTC. It translates to CASSPRTNQETQYF.